These T cell receptor beta chains were read from a single sample in a study of cytomegalovirus exposure and HLA in healthy donors. TCRdb's table, derived via immunoSEQ multiplex PCR, lists solely in-frame clones and lacks some. The sample carries some 130,000 clones, around 73% recorded once. What was sequenced was PBMCs. Source of these receptors: a female donor in good health and CMV-seronegative. The CDR3 runs from the conserved cysteine through the conserved F or W. D genes are given only for firm matches. The size of a clone is reported for some rows only, either as once, few or many, or as a class for expanded clones.

abundance	v_gene	d_gene	j_gene	CDR3aa	CDR3nt
-	TRBV18	TRBD1	TRBJ2-2	CASSPPGQGNTGELFF	TGTGCCAGCTCACCACCGGGACAGGGAAACACCGGGGAGCTGTTTTTT
-	TRBV5-4	-	TRBJ1-1	CASSLGGGQGNTEAFF	TGTGCCAGCAGCTTGGGGGGAGGTCAGGGAAACACTGAAGCTTTCTTT
-	TRBV9	TRBD1	TRBJ2-3	CASSSGGADTQYF	TGTGCCAGCAGCTCAGGGGGCGCTGATACGCAGTATTTT
-	TRBV11-2	TRBD2	TRBJ2-5	CASSGLAGGQETQYF	TGTGCCAGCAGCGGACTAGCGGGAGGCCAAGAGACCCAGTACTTC
few	TRBV7-2	-	TRBJ1-4	CASSLVGAMLTNEKLFF	TGTGCCAGCAGCTTAGTGGGGGCGATGCTAACTAATGAAAAACTGTTTTTT
-	TRBV4-2	-	TRBJ2-5	CASSQDRVGAETQYF	TGTGCCAGCAGCCAAGATAGGGTTGGGGCAGAGACCCAGTACTTC
once	TRBV30	TRBD1	TRBJ2-5	CAWGLQGAQTQYF	TGTGCCTGGGGCCTACAGGGGGCGCAGACCCAGTACTTC
few	TRBV7-2	-	TRBJ1-1	CASSWGLGLRTEAFF	TGTGCCAGCAGCTGGGGGCTAGGCCTGAGGACTGAAGCTTTCTTT
-	TRBV28	TRBD1	TRBJ2-5	CASSLQGVGETQYF	TGTGCCAGCAGCCTACAGGGGGTTGGAGAGACCCAGTACTTC
-	TRBV30	TRBD2	TRBJ2-1	CAWSLAGLSSYNEQFF	TGTGCCTGGAGTTTAGCGGGGTTAAGCTCCTACAATGAGCAGTTCTTC